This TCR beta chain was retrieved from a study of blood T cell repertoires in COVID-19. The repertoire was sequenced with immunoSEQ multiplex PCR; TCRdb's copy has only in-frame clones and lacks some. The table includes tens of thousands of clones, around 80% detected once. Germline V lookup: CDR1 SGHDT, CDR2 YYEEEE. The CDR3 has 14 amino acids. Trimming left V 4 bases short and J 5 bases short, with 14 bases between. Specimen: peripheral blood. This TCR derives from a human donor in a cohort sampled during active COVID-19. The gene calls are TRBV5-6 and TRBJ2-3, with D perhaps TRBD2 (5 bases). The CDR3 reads CASSPAGLLDTQYF. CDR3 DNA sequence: TGTGCCAGCAGCCCTGCCGGACTGTTAGATACGCAGTATTTT. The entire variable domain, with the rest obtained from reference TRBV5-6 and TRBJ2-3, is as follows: DAGVTQSPTHLIKTRGQQVTLRCSPKSGHDTVSWYQQALGQGPQFIFQYYEEEERQRGNFPDRFSGHQFPNYSSELNVNALLLGDSALYLCASSPAGLLDTQYFGPGTRLTVL.